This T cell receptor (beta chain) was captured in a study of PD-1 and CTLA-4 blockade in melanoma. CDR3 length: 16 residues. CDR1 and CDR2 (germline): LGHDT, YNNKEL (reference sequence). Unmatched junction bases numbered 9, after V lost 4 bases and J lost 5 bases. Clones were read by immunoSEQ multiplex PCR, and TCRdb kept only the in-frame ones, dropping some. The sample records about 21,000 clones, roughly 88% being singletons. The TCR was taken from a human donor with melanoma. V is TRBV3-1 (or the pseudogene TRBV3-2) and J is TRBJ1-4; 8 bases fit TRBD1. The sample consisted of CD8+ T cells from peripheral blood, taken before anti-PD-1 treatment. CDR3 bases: TGTGCCAGCAGCCCTCACACAGGGGGAGAAAATGAAAAACTGTTTTTT. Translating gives CASSPHTGGENEKLFF.